The 16 T cell receptor beta chains listed next were all sequenced from one sample in a study of long-term antiretroviral therapy in people with HIV. The assay, immunoSEQ v3.0, was run at survey level. TCRdb keeps only in-frame clones here, not all; method: immunoSEQ multiplex PCR. The sample shows 25,000 to 35,000 clones, approximately 94% of them seen only once. Sequencing was performed on unsorted PBMCs, taken around 7.4 years after starting antiretroviral therapy. All receptors come from a man aged 45-60 years with HIV.

The chain combines TRBV20-1 with TRBJ1-2; D is unclear. CDR1 and CDR2 from the germline V gene are DFQATT and SNEGSKA (reference sequence). The ends were cut back, 1 base at V and 3 bases at J, with 3 bases in the middle. The CDR3 has 11 residues. CDR3 bases: TGCAGTGCTAGAGTCGACTATGGCTACACCTTC. Its protein is CSARVDYGYTF.

The chain links TRBV11-2 to TRBJ1-1; perhaps TRBD1 as D (5 bases). The germline CDR1 and CDR2 sequences are SGHAT and FQNNGV. This CDR3 spans 14 amino acids. V lost 5 bases and J 1 base, leaving 11 bases between the germline ends. The CDR3 here is CASSVRVPNTEAFF. The DNA of the CDR3 is TGTGCCAGCAGCGTCAGGGTTCCGAACACTGAAGCTTTCTTT.

The V call is TRBV19, the J call TRBJ1-1, with D possibly matching TRBD1 (6 bases). Germline lookup yields CDR1 LNHDA and CDR2 SQIVND (reference sequence). This CDR3 contains 13 residues. Deletions cut 8 bases from V and 4 bases from J, with 14 bases between. This CDR3 is CASSIQGGTEAFF. The CDR3 bases are TGTGCCAGTTCTATACAGGGAGGCACTGAAGCTTTCTTT.

The chain is built from TRBV28 and TRBJ2-1; no clear D gene. Trimming removed 5 bases at V and 4 bases at J, with 3 bases between. This CDR3 has 11 amino acids. Looked up from germline, CDR1 is MDHEN and CDR2 is SYDVKM. The CDR3 DNA reads as TGTGCCAGCAGTGTTTACAATGAGCAGTTCTTC. As protein: CASSVYNEQFF.

The J gene is TRBJ1-1, the V gene TRBV27, with a tentative D call TRBD1 (5 bases). The V gene's germline CDR1 is MNHEY and CDR2 SMNVEV (reference sequence). V gave up 11 bases and J gave up 5 bases, with 15 bases separating them. This CDR3 has 12 residues. CDR3 region: CASRTGGTEAFF. CDR3 in DNA: TGTGCCTCCAGGACGGGGGGTACTGAAGCTTTCTTT.

V is TRBV5-1 and J is TRBJ2-1, with a possible D match to TRBD2 (5 bases). Germline-derived CDR1 and CDR2 are SGHRS and YFSETQ. V shed 0 bases and J shed 0 bases, with 10 bases lying between them. The CDR3 length is 16 residues. The CDR3 spells CASSLGTPSSYNEQFF. The CDR3 coding sequence is TGCGCCAGCAGCTTGGGGACTCCTAGCTCCTACAATGAGCAGTTCTTC. Using reference TRBV5-1 and TRBJ2-1 for the parts outside the CDR3, the full variable domain is KAGVTQTPRYLIKTRGQQVTLSCSPISGHRSVSWYQQTPGQGLQFLFEYFSETQRNKGNFPGRFSGRQFSNSRSEMNVSTLELGDSALYLCASSLGTPSSYNEQFFGPGTRLTVL.

The V gene is TRBV19, the J gene TRBJ2-3, with 11 bases lining up with TRBD2. This CDR3 has 16 amino acids. The V segment lost 3 bases and the J segment 6 bases; nucleotides outside the gene matches: 8. The germline CDR1 and CDR2 sequences are LNHDA and SQIVND (reference sequence). CDR3 DNA sequence: TGTGCCAGTAGTATTAATAGCGGGGGGGCATGGGATACGCAGTATTTT. This codes for CASSINSGGAWDTQYF.

V usage is TRBV11-3 and J usage is TRBJ2-5, with TRBD2 identical over 7 bases. CDR3 size: 15 residues. J lost 4 bases, V lost 5 bases, and 10 bases had no gene match. CDR1 SGHNT and CDR2 YENEEA come from the germline V gene. The CDR3 region has the DNA TGTGCCAGCAGCCCATGGGGGGAGGGAAGAGAGACCCAGTACTTC. Translation gives CASSPWGEGRETQYF.

V usage is TRBV11-3 and J usage is TRBJ1-6; D is unclear. Between the trimmed V and J ends, which lost 2 bases and 9 bases, there was a span of 8 bases. The CDR3 runs to 13 residues. Per the germline V gene, CDR1 is SGHNT and CDR2 is YENEEA. This chain's CDR3 is CASSLIRGSPLHF. The CDR3, as DNA: TGTGCCAGCAGCTTAATCCGGGGTTCACCCCTCCACTTT.

This sequence joins TRBV10-1 and TRBJ2-3, with D unresolved. Trimming took 0 bases from V and 5 from J, leaving 9 bases between them. Per germline, CDR1 WNHNN and CDR2 SYGVQD (reference sequence). This CDR3 contains 14 residues. This CDR3 reads CASSESYIGDTQYF. DNA for the CDR3: TGCGCCAGCAGTGAGTCTTACATCGGAGATACGCAGTATTTT.

This clone came up once. The gene calls are TRBV7-2 and TRBJ1-3; D is unclear. Germline-derived CDR1 and CDR2 are SGHTA and FQGNSA. Trimming stripped 1 base from V and 0 bases from J, with 13 bases between. The CDR3 consists of 17 residues. CDR3 sequence reads: CASSLESAVSSGNTIYF. The CDR3 nucleotides are TGTGCCAGCAGCTTAGAAAGTGCAGTGAGCTCTGGAAACACCATATATTTT.

The V and J genes are TRBV5-1 and TRBJ2-3; 12 positions agree with TRBD2. The length of the CDR3 is 16 residues. Germline CDR1 SGHRS, CDR2 YFSETQ. The V and J ends lost 4 bases and 3 bases, in that order; junction bases with no gene match: 6. The CDR3 nucleotides read TGCGCCAGCAGCCCTGGACTAGCGGGGATAACAGATACGCAGTATTTT. Translated: CASSPGLAGITDTQYF.

The chain is built from TRBV27 and TRBJ2-7, with 9 bases identical to TRBD2. The germline CDR1 and CDR2 sequences are MNHEY and SMNVEV (reference sequence). V was pared by 5 bases and J by 2 bases, with 4 bases of the junction left unmatched. The CDR3 runs to 14 residues. DNA of the CDR3: TGTGCCAGCAGTAGGCGGGAGGGTGCCTACGAGCAGTACTTC. It specifies CASSRREGAYEQYF.

The gene calls are TRBV7-6 and TRBJ2-3; 9 bases match TRBD2. Germline V gene sequence: CDR1 SGHVS, CDR2 FNYEAQ. After removal of 5 bases from V and 2 bases from J, the junction contained 5 bases not matched to a gene. CDR3 size: 15 residues. This chain's CDR3 is CASSPRLAVTDTQYF. In DNA, the CDR3 is TGTGCCAGCAGCCCGCGACTAGCGGTCACAGATACGCAGTATTTT.

The V gene is TRBV5-1, the J gene TRBJ2-7; D is undetermined. Per germline, CDR1 SGHRS and CDR2 YFSETQ. CDR3 length: 13 residues. Trimming took off 4 bases at V and 1 base at J, with 9 bases between the two ends. The DNA for the CDR3 is TGCGCCAGCAGCCTAGGTATTTCCTACGAGCAGTACTTC. It translates to CASSLGISYEQYF.

The chain is built from TRBV19 and TRBJ2-2, with D unresolved. This CDR3 has 15 amino acids. Germline values: CDR1 LNHDA, CDR2 SQIVND (reference sequence). V was shortened by 3 bases and J by 3 bases, with 11 bases between the two germline ends. The CDR3 loop is CASSISRGYTGELFF. DNA of the CDR3: TGTGCCAGTAGTATTAGTCGTGGTTACACCGGGGAGCTGTTTTTT.